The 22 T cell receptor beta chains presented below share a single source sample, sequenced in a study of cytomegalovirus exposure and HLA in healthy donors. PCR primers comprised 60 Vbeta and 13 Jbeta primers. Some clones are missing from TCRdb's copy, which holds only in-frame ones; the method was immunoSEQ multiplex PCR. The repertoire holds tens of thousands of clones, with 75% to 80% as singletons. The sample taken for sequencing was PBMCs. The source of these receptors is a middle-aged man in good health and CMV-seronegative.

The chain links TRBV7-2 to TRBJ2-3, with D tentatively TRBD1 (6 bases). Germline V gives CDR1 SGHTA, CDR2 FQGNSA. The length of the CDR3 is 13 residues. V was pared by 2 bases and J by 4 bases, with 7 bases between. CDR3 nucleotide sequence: TGTGCCAGCAGCTTATGGACAGCAGATACGCAGTATTTT. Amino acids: CASSLWTADTQYF.

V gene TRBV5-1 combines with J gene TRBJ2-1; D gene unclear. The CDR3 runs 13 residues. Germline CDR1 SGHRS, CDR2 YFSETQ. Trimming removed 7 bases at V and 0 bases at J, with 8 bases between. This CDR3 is CASAPISYNEQFF. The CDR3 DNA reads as TGCGCCAGCGCACCTATCTCCTACAATGAGCAGTTCTTC.

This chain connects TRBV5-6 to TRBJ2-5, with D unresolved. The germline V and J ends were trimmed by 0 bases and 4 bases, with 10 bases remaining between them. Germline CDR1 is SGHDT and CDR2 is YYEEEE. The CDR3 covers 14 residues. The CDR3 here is CASSLVPAGETQYF. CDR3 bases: TGTGCCAGCAGCTTGGTCCCGGCAGGAGAGACCCAGTACTTC.

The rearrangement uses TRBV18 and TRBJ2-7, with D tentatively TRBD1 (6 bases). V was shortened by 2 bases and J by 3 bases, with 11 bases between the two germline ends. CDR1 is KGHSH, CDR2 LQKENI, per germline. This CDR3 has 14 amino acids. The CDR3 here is CASSPAGANYEQYF. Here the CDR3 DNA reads TGTGCCAGCTCACCAGCAGGGGCGAACTACGAGCAGTACTTC.

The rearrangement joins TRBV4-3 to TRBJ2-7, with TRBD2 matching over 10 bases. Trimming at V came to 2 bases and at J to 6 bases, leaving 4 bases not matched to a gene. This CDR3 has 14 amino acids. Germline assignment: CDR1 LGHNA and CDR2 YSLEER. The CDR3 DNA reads TGCGCCAGCAGCCAACTAGCGGGAGAGGGCGAGCAGTACTTC. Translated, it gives CASSQLAGEGEQYF.

CDR3 residues: CSAGDSYGYTF. The DNA for the CDR3 is TGCAGTGCGGGGGACAGCTATGGCTACACCTTC. This chain connects TRBV20-1 to TRBJ1-2; 7 bases line up with TRBD1. From germline, CDR1 is DFQATT and CDR2 SNEGSKA (reference sequence). V lost 6 bases and J lost 4; bases outside the gene matches: 2. This CDR3 region has 11 residues.

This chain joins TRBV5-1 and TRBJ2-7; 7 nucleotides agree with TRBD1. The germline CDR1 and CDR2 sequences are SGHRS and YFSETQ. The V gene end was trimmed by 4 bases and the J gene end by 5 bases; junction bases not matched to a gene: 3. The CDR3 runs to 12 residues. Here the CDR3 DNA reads TGCGCCAGCAGCGAGCAGGGGGACGAGCAGTACTTC. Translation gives CASSEQGDEQYF.

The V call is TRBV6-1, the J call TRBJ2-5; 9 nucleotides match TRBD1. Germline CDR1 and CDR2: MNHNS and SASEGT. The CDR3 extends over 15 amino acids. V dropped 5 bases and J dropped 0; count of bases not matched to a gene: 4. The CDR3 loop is CASSLDRGNQETQYF. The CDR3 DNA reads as TGTGCCAGCAGTCTGGACAGGGGTAACCAAGAGACCCAGTACTTC.

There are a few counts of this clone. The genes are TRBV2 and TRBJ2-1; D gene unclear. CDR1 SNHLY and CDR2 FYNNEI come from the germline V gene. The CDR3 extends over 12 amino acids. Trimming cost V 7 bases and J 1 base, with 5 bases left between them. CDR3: CASTRSYNEQFF. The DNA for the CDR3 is TGTGCCAGCACTCGGTCCTACAATGAGCAGTTCTTC.

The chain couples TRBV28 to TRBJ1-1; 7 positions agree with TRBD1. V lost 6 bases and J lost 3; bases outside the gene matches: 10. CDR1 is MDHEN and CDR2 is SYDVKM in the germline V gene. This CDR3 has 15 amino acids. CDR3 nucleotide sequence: TGTGCCAGCAGCAAGGTGACAGGGCTGGACACTGAAGCTTTCTTT. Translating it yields CASSKVTGLDTEAFF.

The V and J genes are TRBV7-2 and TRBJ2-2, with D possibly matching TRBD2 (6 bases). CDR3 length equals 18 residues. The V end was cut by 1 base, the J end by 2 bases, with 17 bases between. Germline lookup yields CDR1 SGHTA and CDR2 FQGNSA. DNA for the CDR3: TGTGCCAGCAGCTTAGTATGGTCCGGCGGGGATAACACCGGGGAGCTGTTTTTT. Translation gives CASSLVWSGGDNTGELFF.

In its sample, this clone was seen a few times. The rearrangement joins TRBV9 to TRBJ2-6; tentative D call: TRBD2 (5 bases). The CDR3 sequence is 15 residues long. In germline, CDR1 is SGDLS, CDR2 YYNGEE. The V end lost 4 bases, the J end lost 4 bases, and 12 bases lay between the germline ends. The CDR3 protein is CASSPSGTGANVLTF. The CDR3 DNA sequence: TGTGCCAGCAGCCCCTCGGGAACCGGGGCCAACGTCCTGACTTTC.

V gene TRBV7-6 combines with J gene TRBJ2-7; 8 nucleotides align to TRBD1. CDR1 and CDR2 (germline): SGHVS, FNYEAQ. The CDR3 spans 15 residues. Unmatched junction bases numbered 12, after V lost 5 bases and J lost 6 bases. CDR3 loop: CASSRAGRGRIEQYF. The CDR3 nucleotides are TGTGCCAGCAGCCGCGCGGGCAGGGGGCGCATCGAGCAGTACTTC.

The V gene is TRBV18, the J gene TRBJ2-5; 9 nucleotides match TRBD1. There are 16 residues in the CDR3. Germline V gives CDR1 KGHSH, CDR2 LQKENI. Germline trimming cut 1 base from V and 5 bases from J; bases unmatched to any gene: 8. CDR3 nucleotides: TGTGCCAGCTCACCACTCGGGACAGGGCTGGAGGAGACCCAGTACTTC. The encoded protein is CASSPLGTGLEETQYF.

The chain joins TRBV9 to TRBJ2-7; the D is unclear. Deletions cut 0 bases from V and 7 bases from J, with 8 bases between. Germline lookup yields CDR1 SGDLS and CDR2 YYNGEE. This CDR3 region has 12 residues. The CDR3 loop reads CASSVGGREQYF. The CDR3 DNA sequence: TGTGCCAGCAGCGTAGGTGGCAGGGAGCAGTACTTC. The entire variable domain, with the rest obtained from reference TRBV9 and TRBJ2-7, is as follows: DSGVTQTPKHLITATGQRVTLRCSPRSGDLSVYWYQQSLDQGLQFLIQYYNGEERAKGNILERFSAQQFPDLHSELNLSSLELGDSALYFCASSVGGREQYFGPGTRLTVT.

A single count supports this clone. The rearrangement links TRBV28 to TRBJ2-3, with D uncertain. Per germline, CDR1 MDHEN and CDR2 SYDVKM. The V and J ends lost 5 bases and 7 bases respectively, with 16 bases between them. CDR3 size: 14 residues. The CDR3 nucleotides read TGTGCCAGCAGTGTCGCTGGCAACGTAAATACGCAGTATTTT. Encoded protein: CASSVAGNVNTQYF. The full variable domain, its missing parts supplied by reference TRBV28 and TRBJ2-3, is DVKVTQSSRYLVKRTGEKVFLECVQDMDHENMFWYRQDPGLGLRLIYFSYDVKMKEKGDIPEGYSVSREKKERFSLILESASTNQTSMYLCASSVAGNVNTQYFGPGTRLTVL.

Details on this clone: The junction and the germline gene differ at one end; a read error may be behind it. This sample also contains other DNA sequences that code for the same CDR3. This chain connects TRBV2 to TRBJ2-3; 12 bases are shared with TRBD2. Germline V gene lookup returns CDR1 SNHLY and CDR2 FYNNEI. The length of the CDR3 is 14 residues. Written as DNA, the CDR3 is TGCGCCAGCAGTGCTAGCGGGAGGGATAATACGCAGTATTTT. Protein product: CASSASGRDNTQYF.

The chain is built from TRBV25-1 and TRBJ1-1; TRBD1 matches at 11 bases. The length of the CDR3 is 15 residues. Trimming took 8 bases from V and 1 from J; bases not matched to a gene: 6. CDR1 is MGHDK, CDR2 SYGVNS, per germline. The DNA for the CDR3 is TGTGCCAGCCATGGGACAGGGGGTAAGAACACTGAAGCTTTCTTT. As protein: CASHGTGGKNTEAFF.

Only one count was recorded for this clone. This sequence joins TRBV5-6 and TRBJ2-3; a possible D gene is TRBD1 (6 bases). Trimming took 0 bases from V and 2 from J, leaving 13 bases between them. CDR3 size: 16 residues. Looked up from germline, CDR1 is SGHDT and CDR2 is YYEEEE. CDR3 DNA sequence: TGTGCCAGCAGCTTGGGTCTTGGACAGTCCACAGATACGCAGTATTTT. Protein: CASSLGLGQSTDTQYF.

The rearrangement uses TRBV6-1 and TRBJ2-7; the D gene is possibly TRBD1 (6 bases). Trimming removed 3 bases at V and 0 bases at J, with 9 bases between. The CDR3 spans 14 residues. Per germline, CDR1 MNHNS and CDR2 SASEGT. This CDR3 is CASSDRGSSYEQYF. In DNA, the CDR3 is TGTGCCAGCAGTGACAGGGGATCCTCCTACGAGCAGTACTTC.

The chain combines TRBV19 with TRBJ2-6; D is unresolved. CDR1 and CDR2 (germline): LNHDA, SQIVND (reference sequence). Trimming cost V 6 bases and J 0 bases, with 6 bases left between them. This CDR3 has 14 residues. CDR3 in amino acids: CASRTGSGANVLTF. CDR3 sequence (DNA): TGTGCCAGTAGGACGGGCTCTGGGGCCAACGTCCTGACTTTC.

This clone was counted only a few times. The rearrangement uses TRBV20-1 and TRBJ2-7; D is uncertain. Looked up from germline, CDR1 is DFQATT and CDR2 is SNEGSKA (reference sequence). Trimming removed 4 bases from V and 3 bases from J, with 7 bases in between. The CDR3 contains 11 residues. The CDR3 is CSATSIYEQYF. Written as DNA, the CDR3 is TGCAGTGCTACTAGTATCTACGAGCAGTACTTC.